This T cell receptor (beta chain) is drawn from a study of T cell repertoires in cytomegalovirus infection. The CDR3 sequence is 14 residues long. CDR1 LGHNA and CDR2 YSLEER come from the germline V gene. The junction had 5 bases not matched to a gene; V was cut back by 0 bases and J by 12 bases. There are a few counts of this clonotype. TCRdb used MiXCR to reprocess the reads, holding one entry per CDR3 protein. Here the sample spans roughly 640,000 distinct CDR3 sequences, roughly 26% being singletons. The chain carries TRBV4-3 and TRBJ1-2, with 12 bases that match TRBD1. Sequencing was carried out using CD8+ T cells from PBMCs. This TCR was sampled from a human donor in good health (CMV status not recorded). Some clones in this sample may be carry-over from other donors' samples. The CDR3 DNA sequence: TGCGCCAGCAGCCAAGAACCCGGGACAGGGGGCCACACCTTC. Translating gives CASSQEPGTGGHTF.